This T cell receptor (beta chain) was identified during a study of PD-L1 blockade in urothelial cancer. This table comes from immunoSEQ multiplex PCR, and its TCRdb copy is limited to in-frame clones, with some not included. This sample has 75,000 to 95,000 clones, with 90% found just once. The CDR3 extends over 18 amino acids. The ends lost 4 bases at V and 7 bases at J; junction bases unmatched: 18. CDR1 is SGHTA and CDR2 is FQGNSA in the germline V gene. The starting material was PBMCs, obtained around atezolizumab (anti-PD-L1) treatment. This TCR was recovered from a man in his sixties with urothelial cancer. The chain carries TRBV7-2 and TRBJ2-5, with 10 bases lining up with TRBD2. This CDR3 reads CASSWSGGASGRRATQYF. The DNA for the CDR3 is TGTGCCAGCAGCTGGAGCGGGGGGGCCTCAGGACGGAGAGCGACCCAGTACTTC.